The clone carrying this T cell receptor (beta chain) was detected only a few times. What it binds is unknown. TCRdb called the PCR reads again in MiXCR, with one record for every CDR3 protein. Of about 100,000 distinct CDR3 sequences in the sample, roughly a third were seen once. The data were taken from a study of molecular identifiers for immune sequencing clone quantification. Whole-study findings and limits: Effector cells kept over 98% of their molecules in clones above 20 RNA copies, while naive cells kept under 1% there. Approximately 1 million naive cells reportedly did not prevent detection of spiked Jurkat TCR RNA from one cell.

Between the trimmed V and J ends, which lost 1 base and 3 bases, there was a span of 13 bases. The CDR3 has 15 amino acids. The germline gives CDR1 DFQATT, CDR2 SNEGSKA (reference sequence). Sequenced material: naive CD8+ T cells from blood, with Jurkat cell RNA spiked in. Subset of the sample: FACS-sorted CD8+CD4-CCR7+CD45RA+ naive T cells. The receptor comes from a human donor in good health. Some libraries in this study had Jurkat cell RNA spiked in. The chain combines TRBV20-1 with TRBJ1-3, with a tentative D call TRBD1 (6 bases). CDR3 amino acids: CSARGLRDNGNTIYF. The CDR3 DNA sequence: TGCAGTGCTAGAGGCCTCCGGGACAATGGAAACACCATATATTTT.